The rows below give T cell receptor beta chains drawn from one sample of a study of PD-1 blockade in classical Hodgkin lymphoma. TCRdb keeps only in-frame clones here, not all; method: immunoSEQ multiplex PCR. The table lists more than 140,000 clones, 78% of them singletons, with over 7.5% in the top ten. The sequencing here drew on peripheral blood mononuclear cells (PBMCs), taken before the second cycle of nivolumab. These receptors were obtained from a human donor with classical Hodgkin lymphoma. Both conserved end residues are part of each CDR3. D genes are given only for firm matches. Only part of the rows carry a size: once, few, many, or a class if the clone is expanded.

size: few; D: .; J: TRBJ2-7; V: TRBV18; DNA: TGTGCCAGCTCACCTCCGGTCAGGTACTACGAGCAGTACTTC; CDR3: CASSPPVRYYEQYF
size: .; D: .; J: TRBJ2-2; V: TRBV7-6; DNA: TGTGCCAGCAGCTTACAGGGGGGCCAGAACACCGGGGAGCTGTTTTTT; CDR3: CASSLQGGQNTGELFF
size: .; D: .; J: TRBJ1-5; V: TRBV19; DNA: TGTGCCAGTAGTATCTGGGGCACCAGGGGCAATCAGCCCCAGCATTTT; CDR3: CASSIWGTRGNQPQHF
size: .; D: .; J: TRBJ1-1; V: TRBV6-5; DNA: TGTGCCAGCAGTCCCCGGGCAGGGATGAACACTGAAGCTTTCTTT; CDR3: CASSPRAGMNTEAFF
size: .; D: TRBD1; J: TRBJ1-1; V: TRBV6-5; DNA: TGTGCCAGCAGCCGTACAGGGGGCACTGAAGCTTTCTTT; CDR3: CASSRTGGTEAFF
size: .; D: TRBD1; J: TRBJ1-4; V: TRBV6-5; DNA: TGTGCCAGCAGCCCCGGGACAGGGAATGAAAAACTGTTTTTT; CDR3: CASSPGTGNEKLFF
size: .; D: TRBD2; J: TRBJ2-3; V: TRBV7-3; DNA: TGTGCCAGCAGTTGGGCGGGAGCAGATACGCAGTATTTT; CDR3: CASSWAGADTQYF
size: .; D: .; J: TRBJ2-7; V: TRBV5-6; DNA: TGTGCCAGCAGCCCCCCCACTAGCTTCGAGCAGTACTTC; CDR3: CASSPPTSFEQYF
size: few; D: TRBD1; J: TRBJ2-2; V: TRBV2; DNA: TGTGCCAGCGGGGACAGAACTCGGTCCGGGGAGCTGTTTTTT; CDR3: CASGDRTRSGELFF
size: .; D: .; J: TRBJ1-5; V: TRBV28; DNA: TGTGCCAGCAGTTTCGCAGTAAATAGCAATCAGCCCCAGCATTTT; CDR3: CASSFAVNSNQPQHF
size: .; D: .; J: TRBJ2-7; V: TRBV6-5; DNA: TGTGCCATCGGGACACCAACCTACGAGCAGTACTTC; CDR3: CAIGTPTYEQYF